This TCR beta chain was retrieved from a study of T cells in Graves' hyperthyroidism and ophthalmopathy. This clonotype was recorded at least ten times. What was amplified from RNA transcripts were TCR beta CDR3 regions. The primer set for the first-round RT-PCR of the TCR CDR3 was HTBI. TCRdb itself ran the multiplex PCR reads through MiXCR, one entry per CDR3 protein. This sample has about 700,000 distinct CDR3 sequences, with 12% to 15% found just once. Graves' hyperthyroidism was deemed stable given no ophthalmopathy progression within 18 months. Each diagnosis drew on symptoms, thyroxine, TRAb, thyroid ultrasound and orbital computed tomography findings. Specimen: blood. The TCR originated in a woman aged 18-29 years with Graves' hyperthyroidism.

CDR3 nucleotides: TGTGCCAGCAGCGTAGCAGCGGGAGCGAGGGAGACCCAGTACTTC. Translating it yields CASSVAAGARETQYF. The chain joins TRBV9 to TRBJ2-5; 8 bases match TRBD2. CDR3 length equals 15 residues. CDR1 is SGDLS, CDR2 YYNGEE, per germline. V lost 0 bases to trimming and J lost 5 bases; unmatched junction nucleotides: 6.